What follows are 27 T cell receptor beta chains derived from one specimen sequenced in a study of radiotherapy plus CTLA-4 blockade in lung cancer. Profiling relied on immunoSEQ multiplex PCR, and the TCRdb table lists in-frame clones only, not all of them. This repertoire shows 81,000 or so clones, around 87% found once; its top ten account for 0.85% to 0.95%. Here the sequenced sample was peripheral blood, taken from a patient treated with radiotherapy plus ipilimumab. The receptors shown here come from a human donor with non-small cell lung cancer who had stable disease on radiotherapy plus ipilimumab.

This chain connects TRBV10-1 to TRBJ1-5; no definite D call. The V end lost 2 bases, the J end lost 2 bases, and 1 base lay between the germline ends. The CDR3 is 12 amino acids. Germline V gene lookup returns CDR1 WNHNN and CDR2 SYGVQD (reference sequence). This CDR3 is CASSEGNQPQHF. CDR3 DNA sequence: TGCGCCAGCAGTGAGGGCAATCAGCCCCAGCATTTT.

The chain uses TRBV9 and TRBJ1-1, with D tentatively TRBD1 (6 bases). The V gene lost 0 bases and the J gene lost 1 base, with 16 bases spanning the gap. Germline V lookup: CDR1 SGDLS, CDR2 YYNGEE. This CDR3 comprises 17 residues. DNA for the CDR3: TGTGCCAGCAGCGTAGGGGGCTCGGGACACCCGAACACTGAAGCTTTCTTT. Residues: CASSVGGSGHPNTEAFF.

This rearrangement joins TRBV30 to TRBJ2-2; TRBD2 agrees at 14 bases. The CDR3 has 18 residues. CDR1 GTSNPN and CDR2 SVGIG come from the germline V gene (reference sequence). V gave up 1 base and J gave up 6 bases; unmatched junction bases: 10. CDR3: CAWSDTGLAGVGAGELFF. As DNA, the CDR3 is TGTGCCTGGAGTGACACGGGACTAGCGGGAGTAGGGGCCGGGGAGCTGTTTTTT.

The V call is TRBV28, the J call TRBJ1-6, with D perhaps TRBD1 (5 bases). The ends were cut back, 7 bases at V and 0 bases at J, with 10 bases in the middle. From germline, CDR1 is MDHEN and CDR2 SYDVKM. There are 15 residues in the CDR3. The chain's CDR3 is CASIEGSSYNSPLHF. In DNA form, the CDR3 reads TGTGCCAGCATTGAGGGGAGCTCCTATAATTCACCCCTCCACTTT.

A note on this clone: At one of its ends the junction is not consistent with the germline gene, which may arise from a read error. This CDR3 is also generated by other DNA sequences in the sample. This chain links TRBV18 with TRBJ2-2, with 12 bases matching TRBD2. Germline V CDR1 and CDR2: KGHSH, LQKENI. There are 17 residues in the CDR3. CDR3 sequence reads: CASSPPASGRGTGELFF. The CDR3 bases are TGTGCCAGCTCACCACCAGCTAGCGGGAGGGGCACCGGAGAGCTGTTTTTT.

This clone was counted a few times. The chain joins TRBV4-1 to TRBJ1-2; D unresolved. Germline V lookup: CDR1 MGHRA, CDR2 YSYEKL. CDR3 size: 15 residues. Trimming shortened V by 0 bases and J by 2 bases, and 10 bases separated the two germline ends. The CDR3 protein is CASSQDPGRNYGYTF. The CDR3, as DNA: TGCGCCAGCAGCCAAGATCCCGGACGGAACTATGGCTACACCTTC.

This clone has only one observation. The chain combines TRBV10-3 with TRBJ1-1, with 10 bases aligning to TRBD1. The germline V gene has CDR1 ENHRY and CDR2 SYGVKD. CDR3 length equals 15 residues. With 1 base clipped from V and 2 bases from J, the junction kept 1 base outside the gene matches. CDR3 sequence (DNA): TGTGCCATCAGTGAGTGGGACAGGGGTAACACTGAAGCTTTCTTT. This codes for CAISEWDRGNTEAFF.

The chain carries TRBV7-2 and TRBJ1-3; 9 bases match TRBD1. J was trimmed by 3 bases and V by 5 bases; bases with no gene match: 8. Per the germline V gene, CDR1 is SGHTA and CDR2 is FQGNSA. This CDR3 has 16 residues. CDR3 sequence (DNA): TGTGCCAGCAGCGCCCGGGACAGGGATTTTGGAAACACCATATATTTT. This encodes CASSARDRDFGNTIYF.

The chain employs TRBV21-1 and TRBJ1-1; the table calls TRBD1, which could not be checked here. TRBV21-1 is termed a pseudogene. The CDR3 is 18 residues long. DNA of the CDR3: TGTGCCAGCAGCAAAGGTCATTTCTCGGACAGGGCGAACACTGAAGCTTTCTTT. It encodes CASSKGHFSDRANTEAFF.

The chain uses TRBV11-2 and TRBJ2-7; 10 nucleotides align to TRBD2. Germline lookup yields CDR1 SGHAT and CDR2 FQNNGV. Unmatched junction bases numbered 7, after V lost 4 bases and J lost 4 bases. The CDR3 has 15 amino acids. For the CDR3, the DNA is TGTGCCAGCAGCTCCGCGCGGGGACTAGCGTACGAGCAGTACTTC. Its translation: CASSSARGLAYEQYF.

The rearrangement links TRBV9 to TRBJ2-6; D is tentatively TRBD1 or TRBD2 (5 bases each). Germline V gene data show CDR1 as SGDLS and CDR2 as YYNGEE. V lost 4 bases and J lost 0, with 14 bases in between. CDR3 length: 17 amino acids. The DNA of the CDR3 is TGTGCCAGCAGCCCCCGGGACGGCCTCTCTGGGGCCAACGTCCTGACTTTC. This codes for CASSPRDGLSGANVLTF.

The rearrangement joins TRBV10-1 to TRBJ1-1, with a possible D match to TRBD1 (5 bases). There are 15 residues in the CDR3. V lost 1 base and J 0 bases, leaving 9 bases between the germline ends. Per germline, CDR1 WNHNN and CDR2 SYGVQD (reference sequence). CDR3 loop: CASSEFRGMNTEAFF. The CDR3 bases are TGCGCCAGCAGTGAGTTCCGGGGGATGAACACTGAAGCTTTCTTT.

CDR3 coding DNA: TGTGCCTGGAGTCCTCCGGGACTAGCGGCCCTCACAGATACGCAGTATTTT. Translating it yields CAWSPPGLAALTDTQYF. The rearrangement links TRBV30 to TRBJ2-3; 11 bases fit TRBD2. With V trimmed by 2 bases and J by 2 bases, 9 bases remained unmatched. This CDR3 comprises 17 residues. CDR1 and CDR2 from the germline V gene are GTSNPN and SVGIG (reference sequence).

The chain combines TRBV19 with TRBJ1-5; no reliable D call. Germline V gene sequence: CDR1 LNHDA, CDR2 SQIVND (reference sequence). The CDR3 is made up of 16 amino acids. V lost 6 bases and J lost 0, with 15 bases in between. The DNA of the CDR3 is TGTGCCAGTAGCAAAAAGGGAGGGATTAGCAATCAGCCCCAGCATTTT. Translating gives CASSKKGGISNQPQHF.

This rearrangement joins TRBV30 to TRBJ1-3; D is ambiguous. This CDR3 comprises 14 residues. CDR1 is GTSNPN, CDR2 SVGIG, per germline (reference sequence). Trimming removed 0 bases from V and 3 bases from J, with 9 bases in between. The CDR3 protein is CAWSVPAIGNTIYF. CDR3 nucleotide sequence: TGTGCCTGGAGTGTACCGGCTATTGGAAACACCATATATTTT.

This clone was detected once. DNA for the CDR3: TGTGCCTGGAGTAGCGGGCGGGGTAACACAGATACGCAGTATTTT. Protein sequence: CAWSSGRGNTDTQYF. The V gene is TRBV30, the J gene TRBJ2-3, with a possible D match to TRBD2 (6 bases). The germline gives CDR1 GTSNPN, CDR2 SVGIG (reference sequence). This CDR3 has 15 amino acids. V was pared by 2 bases and J by 2 bases, with 14 bases between. Full variable domain (rest looked up from reference TRBV30 and TRBJ2-3): SQTIHQWPATLVQPVGSPLSLECTVEGTSNPNLYWYRQAAGRGLQLLFYSVGIGQISSEVPQNLSASRPQDRQFILSSKKLLLSDSGFYLCAWSSGRGNTDTQYFGPGTRLTVL.

In its sample, this clone was seen a few times. The V gene is TRBV2, the J gene TRBJ2-7; 9 bases fit TRBD1. Trimming cost V 4 bases and J 6 bases; bases outside gene matches: 10. Germline loops: CDR1 SNHLY, CDR2 FYNNEI. The CDR3 consists of 15 residues. CDR3 protein: CASSVSAGQGPEQYF. The CDR3 coding sequence is TGTGCCAGCAGTGTCTCGGCGGGACAGGGCCCCGAGCAGTACTTC.

This clone was observed a few times. V usage is TRBV28 and J usage is TRBJ1-6; D gene uncertain. CDR3 length equals 17 residues. V dropped 3 bases and J dropped 0 bases, with 12 bases sitting between them. The germline V gene has CDR1 MDHEN and CDR2 SYDVKM. CDR3 amino acids: CASSFLVRSSYNSPLHF. The CDR3 DNA reads TGTGCCAGCAGTTTTTTGGTCAGGAGCTCCTATAATTCACCCCTCCACTTT. Full variable domain (outside the CDR3, taken from reference TRBV28 and TRBJ1-6): DVKVTQSSRYLVKRTGEKVFLECVQDMDHENMFWYRQDPGLGLRLIYFSYDVKMKEKGDIPEGYSVSREKKERFSLILESASTNQTSMYLCASSFLVRSSYNSPLHFGNGTRLTVT.

The CDR3 nucleotides are TGTGCCAGCTCATTCGGACAGGGAGAGACCCAGTACTTC. Translation gives CASSFGQGETQYF. The chain carries TRBV18 and TRBJ2-5; TRBD1 matches at 8 bases. Germline trimming cut 5 bases from V and 4 bases from J; bases unmatched to any gene: 3. This CDR3 has 13 residues. Germline CDR1 and CDR2: KGHSH and LQKENI.

J is TRBJ2-1 and V is TRBV19; 11 nucleotides align to TRBD2. Germline lookup yields CDR1 LNHDA and CDR2 SQIVND (reference sequence). The CDR3 extends over 14 amino acids. J lost 4 bases, V lost 4 bases, and 0 bases had no gene match. This chain's CDR3 is CASSRLAGYNEQFF. The CDR3 coding sequence is TGTGCCAGTAGTAGACTAGCGGGGTACAATGAGCAGTTCTTC.

The V call is TRBV7-2, the J call TRBJ2-5; 7 bases align to TRBD1. Trimming at V came to 1 base and at J to 2 bases, leaving 7 bases not matched to a gene. This CDR3 is 16 amino acids long. Germline V gene lookup returns CDR1 SGHTA and CDR2 FQGNSA. CDR3 in amino acids: CASSLGMGQSQETQYF. DNA for the CDR3: TGTGCCAGCAGCTTAGGAATGGGACAGTCACAAGAGACCCAGTACTTC. The entire variable domain, with the rest obtained from reference TRBV7-2 and TRBJ2-5, is as follows: GAGVSQSPSNKVTEKGKDVELRCDPISGHTALYWYRQSLGQGLEFLIYFQGNSAPDKSGLPSDRFSAERTGGSVSTLTIQRTQQEDSAVYLCASSLGMGQSQETQYFGPGTRLLVL.

The rearrangement joins TRBV19 to TRBJ1-1; 7 nucleotides agree with TRBD1. With 10 bases clipped from V and 4 bases from J, the junction kept 9 bases outside the gene matches. The CDR3 covers 13 residues. Germline CDR1 and CDR2: LNHDA and SQIVND (reference sequence). The CDR3 loop reads CATIPQGLTEAFF. In DNA, the CDR3 is TGTGCCACTATCCCACAGGGGCTCACTGAAGCTTTCTTT.

V and J are TRBV11-2 and TRBJ2-7; no clear D gene. V was shortened by 5 bases and J by 2 bases, with 7 bases between the two germline ends. CDR1 and CDR2 (germline): SGHAT, FQNNGV. CDR3 size: 12 residues. DNA for the CDR3: TGTGCCAGCAGCCCGTTAGCCTACGAGCAGTACTTC. Its translation is CASSPLAYEQYF.

This rearrangement joins TRBV19 to TRBJ2-5; D could derive from TRBD1 or TRBD2 (5 bases each). CDR3 length: 13 amino acids. V lost 8 bases to trimming and J lost 5 bases, with 15 bases between them. Germline CDR1 LNHDA, CDR2 SQIVND (reference sequence). Here the CDR3 DNA reads TGTGCCAGTCGTCCCGGGGCCGGGGAGACCCAGTACTTC. Translation: CASRPGAGETQYF.

This chain links TRBV9 with TRBJ1-4; D gene ambiguous. The ends were cut back, 0 bases at V and 3 bases at J, with 9 bases in the middle. This CDR3 is built from 15 residues. Germline CDR1 is SGDLS and CDR2 is YYNGEE. The CDR3 region has the DNA TGTGCCAGCAGCGTAGACTTGCGGCCTAATGAAAAACTGTTTTTT. It encodes CASSVDLRPNEKLFF. The full variable domain, with the rest looked up from reference TRBV9 and TRBJ1-4, is DSGVTQTPKHLITATGQRVTLRCSPRSGDLSVYWYQQSLDQGLQFLIQYYNGEERAKGNILERFSAQQFPDLHSELNLSSLELGDSALYFCASSVDLRPNEKLFFGSGTQLSVL.

The chain joins TRBV19 to TRBJ1-1; D unresolved. The germline gives CDR1 LNHDA, CDR2 SQIVND (reference sequence). CDR3 length: 16 residues. V dropped 1 base and J dropped 4 bases, with 16 bases sitting between them. The CDR3 nucleotides are TGTGCCAGTAGTATAGTAACGGGCGGTGGGAGCACTGAAGCTTTCTTT. Translated: CASSIVTGGGSTEAFF.

The genes are TRBV18 and TRBJ2-7; 8 bases are a match to TRBD2. V lost 4 bases, J lost 1 base, and 24 bases stayed unmatched. CDR3 size: 21 residues. The germline gives CDR1 KGHSH, CDR2 LQKENI. CDR3 DNA: TGTGCCAGCTCACACCTCAACTACAGGGACGGTAAACGGGAGGGGTCCTACGAGCAGTACTTC. Residues: CASSHLNYRDGKREGSYEQYF.